The text below deals with one T cell receptor (beta chain). This sample was included in a study of blood T cells in healthy people across ages. Next came a second PCR, run for about 6 to 11 cycles, which used a sample-barcoded 5' primer along with a J-beta primer mix. Every sample gave at least 3 million paired-end reads containing CDR3. TCRdb reanalysed the 5' RACE reads using MiXCR and keeps one entry per CDR3 protein. Of about 640,000 distinct CDR3 sequences in the sample, roughly 31% were seen once. The germline V gene has CDR1 SGHAT and CDR2 FQDESV (reference sequence). Deletions cut 9 bases from V and 0 bases from J, with 14 bases between. CDR3 size: 14 residues.

The chain uses TRBV11-1 and TRBJ2-5, with D uncertain. The sequencing input was blood. This receptor was obtained from a woman aged 80 or older in good health. CDR3 sequence: CASSRWGNQETQYF. The CDR3 DNA sequence: TGTGCCAGTAGCCGATGGGGTAACCAAGAGACCCAGTACTTC.